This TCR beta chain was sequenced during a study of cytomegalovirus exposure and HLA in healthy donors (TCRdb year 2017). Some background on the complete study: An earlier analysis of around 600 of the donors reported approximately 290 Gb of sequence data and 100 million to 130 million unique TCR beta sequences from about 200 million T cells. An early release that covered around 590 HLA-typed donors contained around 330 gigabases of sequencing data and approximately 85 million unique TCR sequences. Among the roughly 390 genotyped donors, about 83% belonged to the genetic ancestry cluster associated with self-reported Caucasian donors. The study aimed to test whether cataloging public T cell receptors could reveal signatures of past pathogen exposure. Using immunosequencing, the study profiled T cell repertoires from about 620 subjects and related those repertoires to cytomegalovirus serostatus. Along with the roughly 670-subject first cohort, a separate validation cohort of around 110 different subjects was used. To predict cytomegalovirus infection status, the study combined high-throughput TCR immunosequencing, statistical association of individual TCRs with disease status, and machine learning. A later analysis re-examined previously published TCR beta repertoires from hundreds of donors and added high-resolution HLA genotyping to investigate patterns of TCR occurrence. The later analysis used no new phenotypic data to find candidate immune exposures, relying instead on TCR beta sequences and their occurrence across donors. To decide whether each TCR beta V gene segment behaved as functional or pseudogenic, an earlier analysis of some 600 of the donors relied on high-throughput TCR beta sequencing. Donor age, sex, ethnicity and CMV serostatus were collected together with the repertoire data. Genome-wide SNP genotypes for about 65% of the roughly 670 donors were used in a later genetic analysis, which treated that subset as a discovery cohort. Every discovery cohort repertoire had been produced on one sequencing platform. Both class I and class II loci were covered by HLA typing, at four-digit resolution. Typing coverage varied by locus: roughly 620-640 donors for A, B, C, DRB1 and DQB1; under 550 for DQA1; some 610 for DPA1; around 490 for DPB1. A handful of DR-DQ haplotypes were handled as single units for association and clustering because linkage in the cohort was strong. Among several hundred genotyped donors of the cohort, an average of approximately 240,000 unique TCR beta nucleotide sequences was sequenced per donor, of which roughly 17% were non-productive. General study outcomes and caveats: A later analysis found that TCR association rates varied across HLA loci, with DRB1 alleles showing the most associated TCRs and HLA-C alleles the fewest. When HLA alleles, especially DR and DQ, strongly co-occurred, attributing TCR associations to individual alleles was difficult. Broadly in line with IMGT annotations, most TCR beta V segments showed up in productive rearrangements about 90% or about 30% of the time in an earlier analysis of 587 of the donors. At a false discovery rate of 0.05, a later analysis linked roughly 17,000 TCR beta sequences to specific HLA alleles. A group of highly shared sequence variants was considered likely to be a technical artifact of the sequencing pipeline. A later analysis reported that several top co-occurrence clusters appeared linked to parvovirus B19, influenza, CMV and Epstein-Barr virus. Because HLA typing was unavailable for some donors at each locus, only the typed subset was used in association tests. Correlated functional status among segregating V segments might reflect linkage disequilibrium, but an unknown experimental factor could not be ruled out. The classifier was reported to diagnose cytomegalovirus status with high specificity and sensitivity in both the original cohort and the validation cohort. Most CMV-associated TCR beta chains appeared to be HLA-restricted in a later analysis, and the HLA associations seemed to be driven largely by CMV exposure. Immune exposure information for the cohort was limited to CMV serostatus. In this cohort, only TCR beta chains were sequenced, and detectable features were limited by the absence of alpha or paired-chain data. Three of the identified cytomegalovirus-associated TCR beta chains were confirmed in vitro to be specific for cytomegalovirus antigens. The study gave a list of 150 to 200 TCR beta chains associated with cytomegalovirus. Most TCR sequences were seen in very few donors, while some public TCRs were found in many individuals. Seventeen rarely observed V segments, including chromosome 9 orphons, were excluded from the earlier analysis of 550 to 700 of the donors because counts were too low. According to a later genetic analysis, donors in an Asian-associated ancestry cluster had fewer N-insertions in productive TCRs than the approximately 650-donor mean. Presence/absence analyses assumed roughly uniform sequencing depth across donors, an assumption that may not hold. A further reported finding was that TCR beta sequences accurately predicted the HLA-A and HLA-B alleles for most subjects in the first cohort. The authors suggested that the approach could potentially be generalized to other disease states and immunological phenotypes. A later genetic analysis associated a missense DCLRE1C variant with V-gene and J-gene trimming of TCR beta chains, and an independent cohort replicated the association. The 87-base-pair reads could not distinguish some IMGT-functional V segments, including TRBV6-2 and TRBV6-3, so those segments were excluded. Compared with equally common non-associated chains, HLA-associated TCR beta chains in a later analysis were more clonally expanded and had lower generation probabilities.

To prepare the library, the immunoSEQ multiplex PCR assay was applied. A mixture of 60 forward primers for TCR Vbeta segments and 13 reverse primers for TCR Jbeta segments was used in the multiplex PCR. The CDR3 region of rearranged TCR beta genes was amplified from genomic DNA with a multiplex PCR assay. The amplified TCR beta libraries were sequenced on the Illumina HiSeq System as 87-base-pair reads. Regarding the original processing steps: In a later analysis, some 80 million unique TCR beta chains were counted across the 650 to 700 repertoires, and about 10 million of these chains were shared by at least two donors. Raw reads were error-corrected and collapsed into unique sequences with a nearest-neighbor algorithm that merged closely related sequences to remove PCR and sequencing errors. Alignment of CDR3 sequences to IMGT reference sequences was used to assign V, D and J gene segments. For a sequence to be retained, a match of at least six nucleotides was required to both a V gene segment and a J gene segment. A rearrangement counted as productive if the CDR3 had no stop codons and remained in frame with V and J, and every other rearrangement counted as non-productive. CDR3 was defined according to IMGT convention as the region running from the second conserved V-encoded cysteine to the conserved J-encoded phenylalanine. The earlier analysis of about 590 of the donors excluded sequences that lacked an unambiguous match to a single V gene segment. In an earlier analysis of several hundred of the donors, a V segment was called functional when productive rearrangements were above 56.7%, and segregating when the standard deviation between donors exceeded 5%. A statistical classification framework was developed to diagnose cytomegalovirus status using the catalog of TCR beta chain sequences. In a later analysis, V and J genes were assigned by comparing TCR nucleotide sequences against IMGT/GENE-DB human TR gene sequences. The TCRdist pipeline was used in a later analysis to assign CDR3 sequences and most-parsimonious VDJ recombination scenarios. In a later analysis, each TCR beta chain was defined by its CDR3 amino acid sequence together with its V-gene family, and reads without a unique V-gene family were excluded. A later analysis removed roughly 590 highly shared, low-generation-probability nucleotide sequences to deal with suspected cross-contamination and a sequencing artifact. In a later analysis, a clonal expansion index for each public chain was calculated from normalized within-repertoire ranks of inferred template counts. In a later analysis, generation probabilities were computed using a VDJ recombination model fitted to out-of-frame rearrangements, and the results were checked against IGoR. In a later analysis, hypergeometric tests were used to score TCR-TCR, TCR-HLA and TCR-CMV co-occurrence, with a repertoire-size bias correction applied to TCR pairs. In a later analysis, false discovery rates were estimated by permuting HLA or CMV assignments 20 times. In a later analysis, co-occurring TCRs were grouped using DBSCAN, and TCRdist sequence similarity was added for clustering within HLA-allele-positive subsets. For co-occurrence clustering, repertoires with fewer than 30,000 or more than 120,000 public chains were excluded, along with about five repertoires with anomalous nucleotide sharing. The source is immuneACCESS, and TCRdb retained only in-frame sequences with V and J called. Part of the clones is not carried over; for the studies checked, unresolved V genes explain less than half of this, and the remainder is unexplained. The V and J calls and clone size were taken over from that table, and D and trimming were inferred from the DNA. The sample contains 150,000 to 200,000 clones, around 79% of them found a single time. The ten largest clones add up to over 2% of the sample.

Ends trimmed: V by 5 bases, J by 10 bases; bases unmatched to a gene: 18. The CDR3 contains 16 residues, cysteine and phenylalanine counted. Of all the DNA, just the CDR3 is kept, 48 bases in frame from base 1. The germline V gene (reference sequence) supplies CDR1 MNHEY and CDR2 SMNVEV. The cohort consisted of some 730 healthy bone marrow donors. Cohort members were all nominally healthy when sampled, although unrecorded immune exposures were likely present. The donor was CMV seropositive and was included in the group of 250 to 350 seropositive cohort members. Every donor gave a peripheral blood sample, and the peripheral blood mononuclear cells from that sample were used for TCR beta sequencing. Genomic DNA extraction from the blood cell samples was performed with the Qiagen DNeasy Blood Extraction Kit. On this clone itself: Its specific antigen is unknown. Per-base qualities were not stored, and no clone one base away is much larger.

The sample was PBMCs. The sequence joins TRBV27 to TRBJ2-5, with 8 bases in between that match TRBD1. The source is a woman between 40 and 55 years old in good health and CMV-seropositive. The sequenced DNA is TGTGCCAGCAGTCCGAACCTGGACAGGGCTCGAAGGGACCAGTACTTC. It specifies CASSPNLDRARRDQYF.